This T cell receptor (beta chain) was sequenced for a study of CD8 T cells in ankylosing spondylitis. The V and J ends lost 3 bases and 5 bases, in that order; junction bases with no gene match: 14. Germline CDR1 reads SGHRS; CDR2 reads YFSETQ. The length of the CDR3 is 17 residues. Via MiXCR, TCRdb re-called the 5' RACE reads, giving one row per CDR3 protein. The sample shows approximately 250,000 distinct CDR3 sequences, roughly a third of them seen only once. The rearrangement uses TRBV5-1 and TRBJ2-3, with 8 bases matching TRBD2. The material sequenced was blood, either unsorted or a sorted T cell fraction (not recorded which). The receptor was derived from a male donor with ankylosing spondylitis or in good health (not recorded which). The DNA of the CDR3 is TGCGCCAGCAGCTACGACCGACGGGGGGGCCAAAGAGATACGCAGTATTTT. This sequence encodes CASSYDRRGGQRDTQYF. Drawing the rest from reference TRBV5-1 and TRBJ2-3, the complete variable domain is KAGVTQTPRYLIKTRGQQVTLSCSPISGHRSVSWYQQTPGQGLQFLFEYFSETQRNKGNFPGRFSGRQFSNSRSEMNVSTLELGDSALYLCASSYDRRGGQRDTQYFGPGTRLTVL.